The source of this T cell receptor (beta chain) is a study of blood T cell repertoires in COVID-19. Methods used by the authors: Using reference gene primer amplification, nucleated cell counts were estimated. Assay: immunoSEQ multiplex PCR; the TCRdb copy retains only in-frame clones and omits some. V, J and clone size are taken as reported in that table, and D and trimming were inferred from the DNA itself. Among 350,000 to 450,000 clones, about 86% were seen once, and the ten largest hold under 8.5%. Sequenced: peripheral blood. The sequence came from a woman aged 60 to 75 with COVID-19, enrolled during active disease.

This chain's CDR3 is CASGLVGGVGELFF. In nucleotides, the CDR3 is TGTGCTAGTGGTTTGGTAGGAGGGGTCGGGGAGCTGTTTTTT. This sequence joins TRBV12-5 and TRBJ2-2; tentative D call: TRBD2 (6 bases). The germline V gene encodes CDR1 LGHNT and CDR2 FRNRAP. V dropped 0 bases and J dropped 7 bases, with 9 bases sitting between them. This CDR3 is built from 14 residues.